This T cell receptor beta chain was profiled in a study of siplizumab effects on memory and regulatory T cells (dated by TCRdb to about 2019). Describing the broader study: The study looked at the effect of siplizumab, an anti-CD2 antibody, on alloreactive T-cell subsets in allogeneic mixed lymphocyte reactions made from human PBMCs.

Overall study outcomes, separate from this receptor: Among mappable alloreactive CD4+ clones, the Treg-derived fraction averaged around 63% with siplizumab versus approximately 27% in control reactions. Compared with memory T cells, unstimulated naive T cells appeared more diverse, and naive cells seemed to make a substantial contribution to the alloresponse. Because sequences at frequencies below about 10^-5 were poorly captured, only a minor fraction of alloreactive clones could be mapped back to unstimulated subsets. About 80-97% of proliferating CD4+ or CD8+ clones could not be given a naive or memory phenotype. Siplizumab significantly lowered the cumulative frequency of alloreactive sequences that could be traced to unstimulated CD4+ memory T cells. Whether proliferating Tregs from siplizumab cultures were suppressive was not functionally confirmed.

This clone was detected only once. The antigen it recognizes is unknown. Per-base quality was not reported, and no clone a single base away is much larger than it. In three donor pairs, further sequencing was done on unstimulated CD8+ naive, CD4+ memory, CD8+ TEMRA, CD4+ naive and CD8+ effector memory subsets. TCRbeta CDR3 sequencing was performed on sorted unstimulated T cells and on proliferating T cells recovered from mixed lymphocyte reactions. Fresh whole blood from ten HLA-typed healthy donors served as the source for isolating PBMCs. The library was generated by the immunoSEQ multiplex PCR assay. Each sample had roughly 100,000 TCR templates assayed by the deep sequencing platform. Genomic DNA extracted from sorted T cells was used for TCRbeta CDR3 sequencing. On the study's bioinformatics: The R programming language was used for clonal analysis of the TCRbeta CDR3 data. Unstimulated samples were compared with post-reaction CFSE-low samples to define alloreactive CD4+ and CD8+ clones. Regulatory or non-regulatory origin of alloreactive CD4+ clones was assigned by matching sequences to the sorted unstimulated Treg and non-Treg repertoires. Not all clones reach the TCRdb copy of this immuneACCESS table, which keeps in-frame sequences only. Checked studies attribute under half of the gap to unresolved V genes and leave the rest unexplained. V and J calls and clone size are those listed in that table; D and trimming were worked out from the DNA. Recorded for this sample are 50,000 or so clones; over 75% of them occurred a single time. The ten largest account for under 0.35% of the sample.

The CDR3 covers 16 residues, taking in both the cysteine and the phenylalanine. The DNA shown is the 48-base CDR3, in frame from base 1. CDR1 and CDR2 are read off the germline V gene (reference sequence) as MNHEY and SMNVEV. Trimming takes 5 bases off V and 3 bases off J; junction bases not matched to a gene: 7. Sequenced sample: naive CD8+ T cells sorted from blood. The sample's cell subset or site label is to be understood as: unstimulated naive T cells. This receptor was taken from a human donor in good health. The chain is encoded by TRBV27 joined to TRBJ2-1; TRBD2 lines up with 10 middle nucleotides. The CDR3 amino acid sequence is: CASSLLAGGLYNEQFF. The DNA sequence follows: TGTGCCAGCAGTCTCTTAGCGGGAGGTCTCTACAATGAGCAGTTCTTC.